A single sample gave rise to the 18 T cell receptor beta chains below, sequenced in a study of OX40 agonist ivuxolimab in advanced cancers. TCRdb's table, derived via immunoSEQ multiplex PCR, lists solely in-frame clones and lacks some. The sample lists some 48,000 clones; 80% to 90% were seen once. Specimen: CD4+ or CD8+ T cells sorted from blood, collected in a trial of the OX40 agonist ivuxolimab. Source of these receptors: an adult with an advanced solid tumor such as melanoma, head and neck, liver or kidney cancer.

J is TRBJ2-5 and V is TRBV27, with TRBD2 as a possible D gene (6 bases). CDR1 and CDR2 from the germline V gene are MNHEY and SMNVEV (reference sequence). This CDR3 has 13 amino acids. Trimming removed 3 bases at V and 12 bases at J, with 17 bases between. Here the CDR3 reads CASSLRGWDFEYF. CDR3 nucleotides: TGTGCCAGCAGTTTGAGAGGTTGGGACTTTGAGTACTTC.

The gene calls are TRBV7-6 and TRBJ2-4, with 10 bases identical to TRBD2. Germline V CDR1 and CDR2: SGHVS, FNYEAQ. This CDR3 has 16 residues. V shed 1 base and J 6 bases; nucleotides not matched to a gene: 6. Here the CDR3 reads CASSLGPSGSLNIQYF. CDR3 bases: TGTGCCAGCAGCTTAGGTCCTAGCGGGAGTTTAAACATTCAGTACTTC.

This clone was recorded only once. CDR3 region: CSVEEYNEQFF. CDR3 bases: TGCAGCGTTGAAGAGTACAATGAGCAGTTCTTC. This chain links TRBV29-1 with TRBJ2-1; D is ambiguous. CDR1 is SQVTM, CDR2 ANQGSEA, per germline. Trimming took 0 bases from V and 4 from J, leaving 1 base between them. The length of the CDR3 is 11 residues.

The rearrangement joins TRBV7-2 to TRBJ2-1; D is possibly TRBD2 (6 bases). The V gene's germline CDR1 is SGHTA and CDR2 FQGNSA. The length of the CDR3 is 15 residues. Trimming stripped 5 bases from V and 0 bases from J, with 11 bases between. CDR3 coding DNA: TGTGCCAGCAGCATCGGACTACCCTCCTACAATGAGCAGTTCTTC. It codes for CASSIGLPSYNEQFF.

The chain combines TRBV18 with TRBJ1-1, with TRBD1 as a possible D gene (5 bases). The CDR3 is made up of 17 amino acids. The germline V gene has CDR1 KGHSH and CDR2 LQKENI. Trimming removed 3 bases at V and 0 bases at J, with 17 bases between. The CDR3 loop reads CASSPVYGLGVNTEAFF. The CDR3 nucleotides read TGTGCCAGCTCACCCGTCTATGGATTGGGGGTGAACACTGAAGCTTTCTTT.

The V and J genes are TRBV9 and TRBJ2-3; possibly TRBD1 for D (6 bases). V gave up 4 bases and J gave up 2 bases, with 14 bases separating them. The CDR3 has 15 amino acids. CDR1 is SGDLS and CDR2 is YYNGEE in the germline V gene. The CDR3 bases are TGTGCCAGCAGCCCGAGCAGGGGTTACACAGATACGCAGTATTTT. Its translation: CASSPSRGYTDTQYF.

The J gene is TRBJ2-5, the V gene TRBV6-5, with TRBD1 identical over 10 bases. In germline, CDR1 is MNHEY, CDR2 SVGAGI. V trimming: 5 bases; J trimming: 4 bases; junction bases outside the gene matches: 7. This CDR3 is built from 15 residues. DNA for the CDR3: TGTGCCAGCAGTAGGGACAGGGGAATTGTAGAGACCCAGTACTTC. Encoded protein: CASSRDRGIVETQYF.

The chain couples TRBV6-1 to TRBJ2-7; 13 bases match TRBD2. Germline CDR1 is MNHNS and CDR2 is SASEGT. CDR3 length equals 14 residues. V lost 6 bases, J lost 4 bases, and 3 bases stayed unmatched. The DNA of the CDR3 is TGTGCCAGCAGAACTAGCGGGAGGGGTTACGAGCAGTACTTC. Translating it yields CASRTSGRGYEQYF.

CDR3 DNA: TGTGCCAGCTCCCTTACTTCTTCGAACACCGGGGAGCTGTTTTTT. It translates to CASSLTSSNTGELFF. The chain carries TRBV18 and TRBJ2-2; D not certain. Germline V CDR1 and CDR2: KGHSH, LQKENI. CDR3 length equals 15 residues. V lost 6 bases and J lost 0, with 11 bases in between.

V and J are TRBV19 and TRBJ2-2, with 8 bases aligning to TRBD1. The J segment lost 1 base and the V segment lost 7 bases, leaving 5 bases of the junction unmatched. Per the germline V gene, CDR1 is LNHDA and CDR2 is SQIVND (reference sequence). CDR3 length equals 15 residues. The CDR3 nucleotides are TGTGCCAGTAATCAGGGGGCCCGGAACACCGGGGAGCTGTTTTTT. Amino acid sequence: CASNQGARNTGELFF.

V gene TRBV27 combines with J gene TRBJ1-1, with D perhaps TRBD1 (5 bases). Trimming shortened V by 8 bases and J by 6 bases, and 16 bases separated the two germline ends. Per the germline V gene, CDR1 is MNHEY and CDR2 is SMNVEV (reference sequence). The CDR3 is made up of 13 amino acids. The CDR3 loop is CASRLNPGAEAFF. For the CDR3, the DNA is TGTGCCAGCCGGCTTAATCCGGGGGCTGAAGCTTTCTTT.

This clone was seen a handful of times. This chain joins TRBV7-2 and TRBJ2-1; D is undetermined. There are 11 residues in the CDR3. Between the trimmed V and J ends, which lost 5 bases and 8 bases, there was a span of 7 bases. The germline CDR1 and CDR2 sequences are SGHTA and FQGNSA. The chain's CDR3 is CASSTWDEQFF. The CDR3 DNA is TGTGCCAGCAGCACTTGGGATGAGCAGTTCTTC.

The rearrangement uses TRBV5-8 and TRBJ1-1; unclear D gene. Trimming removed 0 bases from V and 1 base from J, with 4 bases in between. Germline V gives CDR1 SGHTS, CDR2 YDEGEE. The CDR3 has 13 residues. CDR3 DNA sequence: TGTGCCAGCAGCTTGGTACGGAACACTGAAGCTTTCTTT. Residues: CASSLVRNTEAFF. Looking up the rest from reference TRBV5-8 and TRBJ1-1 gives the full variable domain: EAGVTQSPTHLIKTRGQQATLRCSPISGHTSVYWYQQALGLGLQFLLWYDEGEERNRGNFPPRFSGRQFPNYSSELNVNALELEDSALYLCASSLVRNTEAFFGQGTRLTVV.

This chain links TRBV19 with TRBJ1-2; possible D gene TRBD1, 5 bases. V lost 1 base and J lost 5, with 11 bases in between. Germline V gene lookup returns CDR1 LNHDA and CDR2 SQIVND (reference sequence). This CDR3 is built from 14 residues. The CDR3 here is CASSIGGGPYGYTF. CDR3 nucleotide sequence: TGTGCCAGTAGTATAGGCGGGGGACCTTATGGCTACACCTTC.

Here the CDR3 DNA reads TGTGCCAGCAGCTTGACTAGCGGGCAAGAGACCCAGTACTTC. Its translation: CASSLTSGQETQYF. The chain links TRBV5-6 to TRBJ2-5, with TRBD2 matching 9 bases. This CDR3 is built from 14 residues. Germline trimming cut 1 base from V and 2 bases from J; bases unmatched to any gene: 0. The germline V gene has CDR1 SGHDT and CDR2 YYEEEE.

The chain joins TRBV6-4 to TRBJ2-1; no definite D call. V was pared by 4 bases and J by 0 bases, with 10 bases between. Germline CDR1 and CDR2: MRHNA and SNTAGT. This CDR3 has 15 residues. CDR3 coding DNA: TGTGCCAGCAGTGTCCGGACCGGCTCCTACAATGAGCAGTTCTTC. Its translation is CASSVRTGSYNEQFF.

CDR3 in amino acids: CSARVNTEAFF. CDR3 coding DNA: TGCAGTGCTAGAGTAAACACTGAAGCTTTCTTT. This chain joins TRBV20-1 and TRBJ1-1; no firm D call. The V and J ends lost 1 base and 2 bases respectively, with 2 bases between them. Germline-derived CDR1 and CDR2 are DFQATT and SNEGSKA (reference sequence). CDR3 length equals 11 residues.

About this clone itself: This specimen includes other DNA sequences encoding the same CDR3. The rearrangement links TRBV5-1 to TRBJ2-3; no clear D gene. CDR3 length: 15 amino acids. V gave up 1 base and J gave up 0 bases, with 9 bases separating them. The germline V gene has CDR1 SGHRS and CDR2 YFSETQ. The DNA of the CDR3 is TGCGCCAGCAGCTTGTCTCCAACTAGCACAGATACGCAGTATTTT. Encoded protein: CASSLSPTSTDTQYF.